The 11 T cell receptor beta chains listed next were all sequenced from one sample in a study of T cell changes during pregnancy in multiple sclerosis. Generated by immunoSEQ multiplex PCR, the TCRdb table keeps only in-frame clones and is missing some. Here the sample spans tens of thousands of clones, around nine tenths being singletons. Here the sequenced sample was peripheral blood, taken in the third trimester of pregnancy. These TCRs come from a female donor with multiple sclerosis, enrolled in a pregnancy study.

This clone was observed a single time. The chain carries TRBV7-3 and TRBJ2-2; 13 bases are a match to TRBD2. CDR1 and CDR2 from the germline V gene are SGHTA and FQGTGA. The J segment lost 0 bases and the V segment lost 0 bases, leaving 1 base of the junction unmatched. The CDR3 has 18 residues. CDR3 amino acids: CASSLTGLAGANTGELFF. In DNA form, the CDR3 reads TGTGCCAGCAGCTTAACCGGACTAGCGGGAGCGAACACCGGGGAGCTGTTTTTT. Supplemented by reference TRBV7-3 and TRBJ2-2, the full variable domain reads GAGVSQTPSNKVTEKGKYVELRCDPISGHTALYWYRQSLGQGPEFLIYFQGTGAADDSGLPNDRFFAVRPEGSVSTLKIQRTERGDSAVYLCASSLTGLAGANTGELFFGEGSRLTVL.

A remark on this clone: The junction departs from germline at one end; a sequencing error may be responsible. The CDR3: CVSKVGPGGTYGYTF. CDR3 nucleotides: TGTGTCAGTAAAGTGGGCCCCGGGGGAACCTATGGCTACACCTTC. The chain recombines TRBV19 with TRBJ1-2; TRBD1 is a possible D gene (5 bases). This CDR3 contains 15 residues. Germline V CDR1 and CDR2: LNHDA, SQIVND (reference sequence).

This clone was counted only a few times. The V and J genes are TRBV30 and TRBJ1-1; possible D gene TRBD1, 6 bases. Germline CDR1 GTSNPN, CDR2 SVGIG (reference sequence). Trimming stripped 1 base from V and 2 bases from J, with 8 bases between. This CDR3 has 13 amino acids. In DNA, the CDR3 is TGTGCCTGGAGTGGCAGGGGAAACACTGAAGCTTTCTTT. As protein: CAWSGRGNTEAFF. The whole variable domain, remainder taken from reference TRBV30 and TRBJ1-1, is SQTIHQWPATLVQPVGSPLSLECTVEGTSNPNLYWYRQAAGRGLQLLFYSVGIGQISSEVPQNLSASRPQDRQFILSSKKLLLSDSGFYLCAWSGRGNTEAFFGQGTRLTVV.

V and J are TRBV7-2 and TRBJ2-5, with TRBD2 matching over 7 bases. Trimming removed 3 bases from V and 5 bases from J; junction bases left unmatched: 6. The germline CDR1 and CDR2 sequences are SGHTA and FQGNSA. CDR3 length: 14 residues. The CDR3 sequence: CASSFAGVRETQYF. The CDR3 DNA reads as TGTGCCAGCAGCTTCGCGGGAGTAAGGGAGACCCAGTACTTC.

CDR3 bases: TGTGCCAGCAGCCTACAGGGGCCTAACTATGGCTACACCTTC. Residues: CASSLQGPNYGYTF. The chain has TRBV2 and TRBJ1-2, with TRBD1 matching 7 bases. The CDR3 extends over 14 amino acids. Germline V lookup: CDR1 SNHLY, CDR2 FYNNEI. V dropped 6 bases and J dropped 0; count of bases not matched to a gene: 4.

This clone was found once. V gene TRBV5-1 combines with J gene TRBJ1-2; TRBD1 matches at 11 bases. Germline lookup yields CDR1 SGHRS and CDR2 YFSETQ. V was pared by 1 base and J by 5 bases, with 7 bases of the junction left unmatched. The CDR3 is 16 amino acids. CDR3 residues: CASSLRTGGAKYGYTF. The DNA for the CDR3 is TGCGCCAGCAGCTTGAGGACAGGGGGCGCGAAATATGGCTACACCTTC.

The chain uses TRBV28 and TRBJ1-6; possible D gene TRBD1, 5 bases. CDR3 length: 16 residues. V shed 3 bases and J shed 5 bases, with 14 bases lying between them. Per germline, CDR1 MDHEN and CDR2 SYDVKM. The CDR3 DNA sequence: TGTGCCAGCAGTTTTGGGGCGGAACCTCATAATTCACCCCTCCACTTT. It is translated as CASSFGAEPHNSPLHF.

The chain couples TRBV11-2 to TRBJ2-7; D might be TRBD2 (6 bases). Trimming removed 1 base from V and 0 bases from J, with 10 bases in between. The CDR3 contains 15 residues. Germline values: CDR1 SGHAT, CDR2 FQNNGV. CDR3 in amino acids: CASSLVGGDSYEQYF. CDR3 nucleotide sequence: TGTGCCAGCAGCTTAGTGGGGGGAGACTCCTACGAGCAGTACTTC.

The J gene is TRBJ1-6, the V gene TRBV7-6; no clear D gene. V gave up 2 bases and J gave up 0 bases, with 5 bases separating them. This CDR3 has 15 amino acids. Germline loops: CDR1 SGHVS, CDR2 FNYEAQ. The CDR3 nucleotides are TGTGCCAGCAGCTTATCCAGCTCCTATAATTCACCCCTCCACTTT. Its translation is CASSLSSSYNSPLHF.

This clone was counted a single time. The CDR3 protein is CASGLVLGRQGGTGELFF. The DNA for the CDR3 is TGTGCTAGTGGTTTGGTACTAGGCCGACAGGGGGGCACCGGGGAGCTGTTTTTT. The V gene is TRBV12-5, the J gene TRBJ2-2; 9 bases line up with TRBD1. This CDR3 contains 18 residues. V was clipped by 0 bases and J by 4 bases; unmatched bases: 9. Germline-derived CDR1 and CDR2 are LGHNT and FRNRAP.

This clone occurred once. The V and J genes are TRBV18 and TRBJ1-4; no clear D. The V gene lost 0 bases and the J gene lost 4 bases, with 6 bases spanning the gap. Germline lookup yields CDR1 KGHSH and CDR2 LQKENI. The CDR3 length is 14 residues. CDR3 protein: CASSPPSVNEKLFF. The CDR3 DNA is TGTGCCAGCTCACCACCGAGTGTTAATGAAAAACTGTTTTTT. The entire variable domain, with the rest obtained from reference TRBV18 and TRBJ1-4, is as follows: NAGVMQNPRHLVRRRGQEARLRCSPMKGHSHVYWYRQLPEEGLKFMVYLQKENIIDESGMPKERFSAEFPKEGPSILRIQQVVRGDSAAYFCASSPPSVNEKLFFGSGTQLSVL.